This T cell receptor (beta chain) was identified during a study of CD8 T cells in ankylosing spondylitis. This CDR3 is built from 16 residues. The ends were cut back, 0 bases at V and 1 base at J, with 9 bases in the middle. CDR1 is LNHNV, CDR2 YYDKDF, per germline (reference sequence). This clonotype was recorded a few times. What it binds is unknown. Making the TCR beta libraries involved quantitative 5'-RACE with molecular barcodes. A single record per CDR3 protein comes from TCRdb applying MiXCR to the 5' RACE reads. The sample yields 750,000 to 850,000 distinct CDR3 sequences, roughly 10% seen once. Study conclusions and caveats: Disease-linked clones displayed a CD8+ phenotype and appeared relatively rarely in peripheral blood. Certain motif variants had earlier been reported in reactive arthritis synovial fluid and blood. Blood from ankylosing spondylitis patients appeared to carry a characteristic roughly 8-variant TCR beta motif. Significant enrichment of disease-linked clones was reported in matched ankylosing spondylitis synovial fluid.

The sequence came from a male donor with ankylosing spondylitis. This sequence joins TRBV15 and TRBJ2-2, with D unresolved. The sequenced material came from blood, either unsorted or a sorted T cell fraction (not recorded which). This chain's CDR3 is CATSRDLVGNTGELFF. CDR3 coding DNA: TGTGCCACCAGCAGAGATCTTGTAGGGAACACCGGGGAGCTGTTTTTT.